These 19 T cell receptor beta chains share one sample of origin, sequenced in a study of CXCR3-negative and CXCR3-positive naive CD8 T cells. Their specific antigens are unknown. The method, 5' RACE with UMI labels, was used to prepare the TRB cDNA libraries. TCRdb re-called the 5' RACE reads and gives one entry per CDR3 protein, without DNA. In all, the sample yields just under 6,000 distinct CDR3 sequences. General observations from the study: CXCR3-positive naive cells had more hydrophobic TRB CDR3s than CXCR3-negative naive cells.

Sequenced input: naive CXCR3+ CD8+ T cells from blood. Subset noted: CD45RO-CCR7+CD27+CD95- naive CD8+ T cells expressing CXCR3 (TNR3+). These receptors were taken from a human donor in good health. Some clones in this sample may be carry-over from other donors' samples.

This rearrangement joins TRBV15 to TRBJ2-1; absent DNA, TCRdb's TRBD2 call cannot be checked. This CDR3 has 16 amino acids. Looked up from germline, CDR1 is LNHNV and CDR2 is YYDKDF (reference sequence). The CDR3 reads CATSRDRASGILEQFF.

The chain carries TRBV29-1 and TRBJ2-7; TCRdb indicates TRBD1, and absent DNA this call remains unverified. Germline loops: CDR1 SQVTM, CDR2 ANQGSEA. The length of the CDR3 is 14 residues. The CDR3 here is CSVGLQGLTYEQYF.

This clonotype is identified as medium-sized (0.01 to 0.1%) from frequency. This rearrangement joins TRBV7-8 to TRBJ1-1; TCRdb designates TRBD1, a call that cannot be tested without DNA. Germline V gene data show CDR1 as SGHVS and CDR2 as FQNEAQ. The CDR3 sequence is 15 residues long. The chain's CDR3 is CASSGDRAKNTEAFF.

This chain uses TRBV9 with TRBJ1-2; the D gene TCRdb calls, TRBD1, cannot be checked with no DNA. Germline loops: CDR1 SGDLS, CDR2 YYNGEE. The CDR3 covers 13 residues. CDR3 region: CASSLGTEYGYTF.

V and J are TRBV7-9 and TRBJ2-5. Germline CDR1 and CDR2: SEHNR and FQNEAQ (reference sequence). CDR3 length: 15 residues. The CDR3 reads CASSLFGKDQETQYF.

This clonotype is labeled medium-sized based on frequency. This chain links TRBV25-1 with TRBJ1-5. Germline assignment: CDR1 MGHDK and CDR2 SYGVNS. The CDR3 extends over 17 amino acids. The CDR3 reads CASSEYYEGRNNQPQHF.

This clonotype counts as medium-sized by frequency. The gene calls are TRBV5-6 and TRBJ2-7; TCRdb indicates TRBD2, and absent DNA this call remains unverified. Germline CDR1 and CDR2: SGHDT and YYEEEE. This CDR3 has 14 amino acids. CDR3 loop: CASSSGTSFYEQYF.

V usage is TRBV28 and J usage is TRBJ2-7; TCRdb gives TRBD1 as the D gene, but with no DNA this cannot be confirmed. The CDR3 runs 16 residues. CDR1 MDHEN and CDR2 SYDVKM come from the germline V gene. CDR3 sequence reads: CASSLLGTLSSYEQYF.

This clonotype is called medium-sized based on its frequency. The chain combines TRBV29-1 with TRBJ2-7; there is no DNA to check the TCRdb D call of TRBD2. Per germline, CDR1 SQVTM and CDR2 ANQGSEA. CDR3 length: 13 residues. The CDR3 reads CSVEGTSDYEQYF.

Judged by frequency, this clonotype is medium-sized. V gene TRBV19 combines with J gene TRBJ2-1; TCRdb proposes TRBD2, but this gene call is untestable without DNA. The V gene's germline CDR1 is LNHDA and CDR2 SQIVND (reference sequence). This CDR3 contains 15 residues. The CDR3 spells CASSPIAGGPNEQFF. The full variable domain, rest sourced from reference TRBV19 and TRBJ2-1, is DGGITQSPKYLFRKEGQNVTLSCEQNLNHDAMYWYRQDPGQGLRLIYYSQIVNDFQKGDIAEGYSVSREKKESFPLTVTSAQKNPTAFYLCASSPIAGGPNEQFFGPGTRLTVL.

Measured by frequency, this clonotype is medium-sized (0.01 to 0.1%). V usage is TRBV7-9 and J usage is TRBJ2-1; without DNA, the TCRdb call of TRBD1 cannot be checked. The CDR3 is 14 residues long. CDR1 and CDR2 (germline): SEHNR, FQNEAQ (reference sequence). This CDR3 reads CAGTAGGSHNEQFF.

This clonotype is medium-sized by frequency. This chain uses TRBV5-1 with TRBJ1-2; TCRdb lists TRBD1, though no DNA is available to test this call. CDR3 size: 11 residues. The V gene's germline CDR1 is SGHRS and CDR2 YFSETQ. This CDR3 is CASSPGEGYTF.

This clonotype is labeled medium-sized based on frequency. This chain uses TRBV29-1 with TRBJ1-1; TCRdb selects TRBD1, and the lack of DNA leaves this call unchecked. Germline loops: CDR1 SQVTM, CDR2 ANQGSEA. This CDR3 has 11 residues. The CDR3 reads CSDGAGTEAFF.

This clonotype is medium-sized by frequency. This chain connects TRBV4-3 to TRBJ2-6; the D gene TCRdb calls, TRBD1, cannot be checked with no DNA. The CDR3 runs 16 residues. The germline gives CDR1 LGHNA, CDR2 YSLEER. The CDR3 here is CASSRDWGSGANVLTF.

The V gene is TRBV7-6, the J gene TRBJ2-2. The CDR3 extends over 15 amino acids. The V gene's germline CDR1 is SGHVS and CDR2 FNYEAQ. The CDR3 protein is CASSLRTDNTGELFF.

The chain carries TRBV5-1 and TRBJ2-7. Germline loops: CDR1 SGHRS, CDR2 YFSETQ. This CDR3 has 13 residues. CDR3 residues: CASSLLYIYEQYF.

This clonotype ranks as medium-sized in terms of frequency. The chain couples TRBV10-3 to TRBJ1-2; the TCRdb D gene call, TRBD1, has no DNA to confirm it. The CDR3 runs to 14 residues. Germline loops: CDR1 ENHRY, CDR2 SYGVKD. This chain's CDR3 is CAIPLSGVEYGYTF.

The CDR3 sequence is CASSGTSGSYNEQFF. This sequence joins TRBV2 and TRBJ2-1; TCRdb calls TRBD2, which cannot be checked without DNA. Germline values: CDR1 SNHLY, CDR2 FYNNEI. CDR3 length: 15 residues. Supplemented by reference TRBV2 and TRBJ2-1, the full variable domain reads EPEVTQTPSHQVTQMGQEVILRCVPISNHLYFYWYRQILGQKVEFLVSFYNNEISEKSEIFDDQFSVERPDGSNFTLKIRSTKLEDSAMYFCASSGTSGSYNEQFFGPGTRLTVL.

Its frequency marks this clonotype as medium-sized. CDR3 residues: CASTMSGGEETQYF. V gene TRBV3-1 combines with J gene TRBJ2-5; TCRdb picks TRBD2, but there is no DNA to check that call. The CDR3 length is 14 residues. Per the germline V gene, CDR1 is LGHDT and CDR2 is YNNKEL (reference sequence).